This T cell receptor (beta chain) was sequenced during a study of radiation and T cells in renal cell carcinoma. Broader study findings: From baseline, blood top tumor clonotypes peaked at 2 weeks post-radiation.

J lost 2 bases, V lost 3 bases, and 12 bases had no gene match. Per the germline V gene, CDR1 is KGHSH and CDR2 is LQKENI. This CDR3 is built from 17 residues. Comment on this clone: Antigen specificity is unknown.

Data came from immunoSEQ multiplex PCR; TCRdb stores just in-frame clones and leaves some out. The repertoire includes fewer than 200,000 clones, 88% of them detected once, and 11% sits in the top ten. Time point noted: blood 4 weeks post-SBRT, at nephrectomy. The treatment is: 15 Gy SBRT to primary tumor, nephrectomy 4 weeks later. This renal cell carcinoma was of the clear cell type. The sequence was collected from a woman between 45 and 60 years old with renal cell carcinoma. Sample: blood, taken from a patient whose treatment included radiotherapy and nephrectomy. The J gene is TRBJ1-2, the V gene TRBV18; 7 nucleotides match TRBD1. CDR3 in amino acids: CASSPQMGGGLNYGYTF. CDR3 DNA sequence: TGTGCCAGCTCACCTCAGATGGGAGGGGGCCTCAACTATGGCTACACCTTC.